Listed here are 21 T cell receptor beta chains from one sample, sequenced in a study of cytomegalovirus exposure and HLA in healthy donors (dated by TCRdb to 2016 to 2017). Libraries were prepared through the immunoSEQ multiplex PCR assay. For the multiplex PCR, a mixture combining 60 forward primers for TCR Vbeta segments and 13 reverse primers for TCR Jbeta segments was used. TCRdb carries this immuneACCESS record with in-frame sequences only. Its versions omit some clonotypes, under half of them owing to an unresolved V gene in the studies checked, with the rest unexplained. The sample table lists 100,000 to 150,000 clones, nearly 85% of them with a count of one. 1.2% of the sample belongs to the ten largest clones. The sample comprised PBMCs. The receptors derive from a boy aged 5 to 17 in good health and CMV-seronegative.

The V gene is TRBV7-9, the J gene TRBJ1-1; 9 nucleotides agree with TRBD1. This CDR3 is 14 amino acids long. In germline, CDR1 is SEHNR, CDR2 FQNEAQ (reference sequence). The V segment lost 5 bases and the J segment 3 bases; nucleotides outside the gene matches: 4. CDR3 nucleotide sequence: TGTGCCAGCAGCGCCCGACAGGGGGACACTGAAGCTTTCTTT. Its protein is CASSARQGDTEAFF.

The count of this clone is one. This sequence joins TRBV18 and TRBJ1-5; D perhaps matches TRBD1 (5 bases). Trimming took 0 bases from V and 4 from J, leaving 16 bases between them. CDR1 and CDR2 from the germline V gene are KGHSH and LQKENI. The CDR3 length is 17 residues. The CDR3 bases are TGTGCCAGCTCACCACCGGGCTCCCGCGGGGGAAATCAGCCCCAGCATTTT. Protein product: CASSPPGSRGGNQPQHF. Together with reference TRBV18 and TRBJ1-5, the CDR3 gives the full variable domain: NAGVMQNPRHLVRRRGQEARLRCSPMKGHSHVYWYRQLPEEGLKFMVYLQKENIIDESGMPKERFSAEFPKEGPSILRIQQVVRGDSAAYFCASSPPGSRGGNQPQHFGDGTRLSIL.

On this clone itself: Additional DNA sequences in this sample encode the identical CDR3. V is TRBV5-4 and J is TRBJ2-1, with a possible D match to TRBD2 (5 bases). The germline CDR1 and CDR2 sequences are SGHNT and YYREEE (reference sequence). This CDR3 is built from 16 residues. With 0 bases removed from V and 1 base from J, the gap between germline ends came to 11 bases. CDR3 sequence: CASSLAVVASYNEQFF. As DNA, the CDR3 is TGTGCCAGCAGCTTGGCCGTGGTAGCGTCCTACAATGAGCAGTTCTTC.

This clone turned up a few times. The chain has TRBV10-1 and TRBJ2-7; 12 nucleotides line up with TRBD1. CDR1 and CDR2 from the germline V gene are WNHNN and SYGVQD (reference sequence). This CDR3 contains 18 residues. After removal of 5 bases from V and 2 bases from J, the junction contained 13 bases not matched to a gene. The CDR3 protein is CASSRRDRGPLPAYEQYF. The DNA of the CDR3 is TGCGCCAGCAGTCGACGGGACAGGGGGCCACTCCCGGCCTACGAGCAGTACTTC.

This rearrangement joins TRBV5-6 to TRBJ2-5; 13 nucleotides match TRBD2. The CDR3 length is 15 residues. The germline CDR1 and CDR2 sequences are SGHDT and YYEEEE. V shed 0 bases and J 4 bases; nucleotides not matched to a gene: 0. In nucleotides, the CDR3 is TGTGCCAGCAGCTTGGGACTAGCGGGAGGAGAGACCCAGTACTTC. This gives the protein CASSLGLAGGETQYF.

The chain uses TRBV5-4 and TRBJ2-7, with 9 nucleotides matching TRBD1. The CDR3 spans 14 residues. Trimming cost V 2 bases and J 2 bases; bases outside gene matches: 2. The germline CDR1 and CDR2 sequences are SGHNT and YYREEE (reference sequence). CDR3 amino acids: CASSFDRGAYEQYF. CDR3 coding DNA: TGTGCCAGCAGCTTCGACAGGGGGGCCTACGAGCAGTACTTC.

The CDR3 spells CASSLSGVGWYF. In DNA, the CDR3 is TGTGCCAGCAGTTTATCAGGGGTAGGGTGGTACTTC. The chain joins TRBV27 to TRBJ2-7, with D possibly matching TRBD1 (5 bases). Trimming cost V 0 bases and J 12 bases, with 12 bases left between them. Germline assignment: CDR1 MNHEY and CDR2 SMNVEV (reference sequence). The length of the CDR3 is 12 residues.

This chain joins TRBV7-7 and TRBJ2-5; weak D call: TRBD1 (6 bases). The germline gives CDR1 SSHAT, CDR2 FNYEAQ (reference sequence). The CDR3 loop spans 14 amino acids. The V end lost 4 bases, the J end lost 1 base, and 10 bases lay between the germline ends. DNA of the CDR3: TGTGCCAGCAGCTCTGGACAGAGCCAAGAGACCCAGTACTTC. Protein product: CASSSGQSQETQYF.

The V gene is TRBV29-1, the J gene TRBJ1-5; D is possibly TRBD1 (5 bases). In germline, CDR1 is SQVTM, CDR2 ANQGSEA. The germline V and J ends were trimmed by 5 bases and 10 bases, with 18 bases remaining between them. This CDR3 has 13 amino acids. CDR3 protein: CSVIREVGDPQHF. DNA for the CDR3: TGCAGCGTTATCAGGGAGGTGGGGGACCCCCAGCATTTT.

This chain uses TRBV7-2 with TRBJ2-6; possible D gene TRBD1, 6 bases. The CDR3 is 16 amino acids. Trimming stripped 5 bases from V and 6 bases from J, with 17 bases between. The germline V gene encodes CDR1 SGHTA and CDR2 FQGNSA. CDR3 DNA sequence: TGTGCCAGCAGCCCAGGGACACAGGCTGTGGCCAACGTCCTGACTTTC. Amino acid sequence: CASSPGTQAVANVLTF.

In its sample, this clone was seen once. J is TRBJ2-3 and V is TRBV5-7, with 7 bases aligning to TRBD2. TRBV5-7 has ORF status, its function being uncertain. Trimming cost V 0 bases and J 1 base; bases outside gene matches: 8. The CDR3 contains 17 residues. CDR3: CASSLVRLAPRTDTQYF. The CDR3 region has the DNA TGTGCCAGCAGCTTGGTTAGACTAGCCCCGCGCACAGATACGCAGTATTTT.

This chain uses TRBV15 with TRBJ1-2, with 8 positions matching TRBD1. Trimming removed 2 bases from V and 4 bases from J; junction bases left unmatched: 3. Germline V CDR1 and CDR2: LNHNV, YYDKDF (reference sequence). This CDR3 contains 14 residues. CDR3 protein: CATSRSGQAYGYTF. For the CDR3, the DNA is TGTGCCACCAGCAGATCGGGACAGGCCTATGGCTACACCTTC.

The gene calls are TRBV20-1 and TRBJ1-3; TRBD1 might be the D (6 bases). Per the germline V gene, CDR1 is DFQATT and CDR2 is SNEGSKA (reference sequence). This CDR3 is built from 11 residues. The CDR3 region has the DNA TGCAGCGGGGGGGCAGGAAACACCATATATTTT. Protein: CSGGAGNTIYF.

V is TRBV2 and J is TRBJ1-6, with D possibly matching TRBD1 (5 bases). The CDR3 sequence is 16 residues long. Germline V gene data show CDR1 as SNHLY and CDR2 as FYNNEI. The V gene lost 7 bases and the J gene lost 0 bases, with 13 bases spanning the gap. In nucleotides, the CDR3 is TGTGCCAGCACCCGGGGGGGATCCTCCTATAATTCACCCCTCCACTTT. This gives the protein CASTRGGSSYNSPLHF.

This clone was recorded a few times. The V gene is TRBV6-1, the J gene TRBJ1-1; D is possibly TRBD1 (5 bases). V shed 1 base and J shed 6 bases, with 9 bases lying between them. This CDR3 contains 13 residues. Germline values: CDR1 MNHNS, CDR2 SASEGT. CDR3 bases: TGTGCCAGCAGTGAAGAGGGGTTGGCTGAAGCTTTCTTT. Protein sequence: CASSEEGLAEAFF.

The chain recombines TRBV27 with TRBJ2-7; 8 positions agree with TRBD1. With 5 bases clipped from V and 6 bases from J, the junction kept 12 bases outside the gene matches. Germline V gene lookup returns CDR1 MNHEY and CDR2 SMNVEV (reference sequence). This CDR3 has 15 residues. This CDR3 is CASSPSGGIRCEQYF. DNA of the CDR3: TGTGCCAGCAGTCCGTCAGGGGGCATCCGTTGCGAGCAGTACTTC.

This clone has a single count. The V call is TRBV5-1, the J call TRBJ1-2; TRBD1 is a possible D gene (5 bases). Germline CDR1 SGHRS, CDR2 YFSETQ. The CDR3 has 12 amino acids. The V and J ends lost 8 bases and 4 bases respectively, with 12 bases between them. This CDR3 is CASSPQGYGYTF. CDR3 coding DNA: TGCGCCAGTTCGCCTCAGGGCTATGGCTACACCTTC.

The V call is TRBV19, the J call TRBJ1-4, with D perhaps matching TRBD1 (6 bases). The CDR3 runs 14 residues. The V end was cut by 5 bases, the J end by 7 bases, with 14 bases between. Germline V CDR1 and CDR2: LNHDA, SQIVND (reference sequence). The CDR3 sequence is CASSRAQGLEKLFF. The CDR3 DNA follows: TGTGCCAGTAGTCGAGCTCAGGGGCTTGAAAAACTGTTTTTT.

The CDR3 is CASSPRAGRETEAFF. CDR3 bases: TGTGCCAGCAGCCCGAGGGCAGGAAGGGAGACTGAAGCTTTCTTT. This chain uses TRBV5-4 with TRBJ1-1; the D is unclear. The length of the CDR3 is 15 residues. V lost 4 bases and J 5 bases, leaving 18 bases between the germline ends. Germline CDR1 reads SGHNT; CDR2 reads YYREEE (reference sequence). Variable domain in full (rest from reference TRBV5-4 and TRBJ1-1): ETGVTQSPTHLIKTRGQQVTLRCSSQSGHNTVSWYQQALGQGPQFIFQYYREEENGRGNFPPRFSGLQFPNYSSELNVNALELDDSALYLCASSPRAGRETEAFFGQGTRLTVV.

The chain combines TRBV30 with TRBJ1-5; a possible D gene is TRBD1 (5 bases). The V end lost 2 bases, the J end lost 5 bases, and 16 bases lay between the germline ends. The CDR3 runs 15 residues. Per germline, CDR1 GTSNPN and CDR2 SVGIG (reference sequence). The CDR3 nucleotides read TGTGCCTGGAGTCGGGATCCGGCGGGGGATCAGCCCCAGCATTTT. Amino acid sequence: CAWSRDPAGDQPQHF. The whole variable domain, remainder taken from reference TRBV30 and TRBJ1-5, is SQTIHQWPATLVQPVGSPLSLECTVEGTSNPNLYWYRQAAGRGLQLLFYSVGIGQISSEVPQNLSASRPQDRQFILSSKKLLLSDSGFYLCAWSRDPAGDQPQHFGDGTRLSIL.

The chain links TRBV27 to TRBJ1-5; D unresolved. CDR1 is MNHEY, CDR2 SMNVEV, per germline (reference sequence). The CDR3 is made up of 13 amino acids. V was shortened by 6 bases and J by 7 bases, with 13 bases between the two germline ends. The CDR3 is CASRRSGIQPQHF. The CDR3 DNA follows: TGTGCCAGCAGGCGTTCCGGGATCCAGCCCCAGCATTTT.